This T cell receptor beta chain was observed in a study of shared clonotypes between healthy human individuals. The wider study: Per donor, CD8 memory used one plate, CD8 naive used two, CD4 memory used three and CD4 naive used three.

Study-wide results and caveats: Investigators collected only blood, and repertoires in tissues likely differ. With a handful of donors compared, 4.5% to 6.5% of naive CD4 clonotypes were shared.

Regarding this clone: No antigen is known for it.

Profiled with immunoSEQ multiplex PCR; TCRdb holds only in-frame clones, not every one. The table shows about 590,000 clones, with around 95% occurring only once. Cells designated naive CD8 were CD45RO-negative and were positively selected for CCR7, with terminally differentiated effector memory CD45RA+ cells excluded. This clonotype originated in a woman in her twenties or thirties in good health. Sequences were obtained from naive CD8+ T cells sorted from blood.

The CDR3 region has the DNA TGTGCCAGCAGCCCTCTCAACACCGGGGAGCTGTTTTTT. Translating it yields CASSPLNTGELFF. The chain couples TRBV9 to TRBJ2-2; D gene uncertain. Trimming left V 4 bases short and J 2 bases short, with 6 bases between. This CDR3 is built from 13 residues. Germline V gives CDR1 SGDLS, CDR2 YYNGEE.